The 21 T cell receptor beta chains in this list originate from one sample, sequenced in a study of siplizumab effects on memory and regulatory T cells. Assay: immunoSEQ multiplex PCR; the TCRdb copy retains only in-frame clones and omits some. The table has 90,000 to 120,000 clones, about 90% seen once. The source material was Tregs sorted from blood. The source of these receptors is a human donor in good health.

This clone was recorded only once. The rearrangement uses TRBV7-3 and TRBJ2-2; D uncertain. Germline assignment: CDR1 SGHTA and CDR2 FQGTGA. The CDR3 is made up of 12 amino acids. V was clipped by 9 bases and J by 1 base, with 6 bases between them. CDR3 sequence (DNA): TGTGCCAGTGGGAAGAACACCGGGGAGCTGTTTTTT. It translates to CASGKNTGELFF. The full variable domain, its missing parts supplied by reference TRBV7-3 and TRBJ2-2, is GAGVSQTPSNKVTEKGKYVELRCDPISGHTALYWYRQSLGQGPEFLIYFQGTGAADDSGLPNDRFFAVRPEGSVSTLKIQRTERGDSAVYLCASGKNTGELFFGEGSRLTVL.

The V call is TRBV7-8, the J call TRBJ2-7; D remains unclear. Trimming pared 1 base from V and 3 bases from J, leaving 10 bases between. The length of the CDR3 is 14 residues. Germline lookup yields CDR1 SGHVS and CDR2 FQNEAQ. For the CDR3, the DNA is TGTGCCAGCAGCTTAGAGGGCCGTTACTACGAGCAGTACTTC. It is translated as CASSLEGRYYEQYF.

The CDR3 sequence is CAISESSGSQYF. CDR3 in DNA: TGTGCCATCAGTGAGTCGAGCGGGAGCCAGTACTTC. V gene TRBV10-3 combines with J gene TRBJ2-5; 8 bases agree with TRBD2. The CDR3 contains 12 residues. With V trimmed by 0 bases and J by 10 bases, 1 base remained unmatched. Looked up from germline, CDR1 is ENHRY and CDR2 is SYGVKD.

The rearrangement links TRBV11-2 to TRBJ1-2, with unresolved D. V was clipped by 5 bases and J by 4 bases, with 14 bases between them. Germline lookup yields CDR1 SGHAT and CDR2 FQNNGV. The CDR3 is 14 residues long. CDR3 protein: CASSEYTGGYGYTF. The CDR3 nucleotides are TGTGCCAGCAGCGAGTATACTGGCGGCTATGGCTACACCTTC.

CDR3 nucleotides: TGTGCCAGCAGCTTAGTTACTAGCGGGGGATTCCTTATAGATACGCAGTATTTT. As protein: CASSLVTSGGFLIDTQYF. The chain joins TRBV7-9 to TRBJ2-3, with TRBD2 matching over 11 bases. The CDR3 length is 18 residues. V lost 1 base to trimming and J lost 5 bases; unmatched junction nucleotides: 11. Germline V CDR1 and CDR2: SEHNR, FQNEAQ (reference sequence).

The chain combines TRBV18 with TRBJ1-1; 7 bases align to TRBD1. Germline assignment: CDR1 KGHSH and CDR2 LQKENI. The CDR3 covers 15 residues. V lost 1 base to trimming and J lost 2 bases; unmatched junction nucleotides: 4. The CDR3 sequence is CASSPRDRTNTEAFF. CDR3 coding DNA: TGTGCCAGCTCACCACGGGACAGAACTAACACTGAAGCTTTCTTT.

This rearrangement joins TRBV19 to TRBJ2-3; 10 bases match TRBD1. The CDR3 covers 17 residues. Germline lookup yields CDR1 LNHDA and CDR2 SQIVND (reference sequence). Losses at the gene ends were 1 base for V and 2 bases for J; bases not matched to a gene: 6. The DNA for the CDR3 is TGTGCCAGTAGTATAGGCACCGGGACAGGGGTCACAGATACGCAGTATTTT. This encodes CASSIGTGTGVTDTQYF.

The CDR3 nucleotides are TGTGCCAGCAGCTTTAGCGGGACTGGCGAGCAGTACTTC. It specifies CASSFSGTGEQYF. This chain joins TRBV11-2 and TRBJ2-7, with 8 bases fitting TRBD2. The CDR3 consists of 13 residues. Trimming cost V 3 bases and J 6 bases; bases outside gene matches: 4. The V gene's germline CDR1 is SGHAT and CDR2 FQNNGV.

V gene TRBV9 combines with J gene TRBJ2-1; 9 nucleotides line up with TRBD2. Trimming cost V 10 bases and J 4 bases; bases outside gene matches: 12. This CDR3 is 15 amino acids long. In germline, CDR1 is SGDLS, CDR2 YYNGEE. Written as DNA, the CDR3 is TGTGCCCCCGTGGGCCTAGCGGGAAATTACAATGAGCAGTTCTTC. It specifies CAPVGLAGNYNEQFF. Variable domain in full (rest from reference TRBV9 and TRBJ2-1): DSGVTQTPKHLITATGQRVTLRCSPRSGDLSVYWYQQSLDQGLQFLIQYYNGEERAKGNILERFSAQQFPDLHSELNLSSLELGDSALYFCAPVGLAGNYNEQFFGPGTRLTVL.

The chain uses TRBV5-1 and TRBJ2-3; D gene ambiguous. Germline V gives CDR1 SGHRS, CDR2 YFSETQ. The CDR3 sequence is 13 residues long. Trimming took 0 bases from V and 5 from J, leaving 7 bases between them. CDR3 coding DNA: TGCGCCAGCAGCTTGGGTACCGGAGATACGCAGTATTTT. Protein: CASSLGTGDTQYF.

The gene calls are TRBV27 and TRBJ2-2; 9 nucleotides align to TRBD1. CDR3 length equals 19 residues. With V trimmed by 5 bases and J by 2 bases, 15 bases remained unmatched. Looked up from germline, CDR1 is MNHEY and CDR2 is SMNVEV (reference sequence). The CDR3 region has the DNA TGTGCCAGCAGTAGTTTCAGGACAGGGGAGAGACTAAACACCGGGGAGCTGTTTTTT. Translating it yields CASSSFRTGERLNTGELFF.

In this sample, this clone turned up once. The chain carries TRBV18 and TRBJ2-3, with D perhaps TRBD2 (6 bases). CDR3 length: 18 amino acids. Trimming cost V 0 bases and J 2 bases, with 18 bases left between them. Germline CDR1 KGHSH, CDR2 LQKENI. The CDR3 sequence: CASSPPFGGRTPTDTQYF. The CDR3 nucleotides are TGTGCCAGCTCACCACCCTTTGGAGGGAGAACCCCCACAGATACGCAGTATTTT.

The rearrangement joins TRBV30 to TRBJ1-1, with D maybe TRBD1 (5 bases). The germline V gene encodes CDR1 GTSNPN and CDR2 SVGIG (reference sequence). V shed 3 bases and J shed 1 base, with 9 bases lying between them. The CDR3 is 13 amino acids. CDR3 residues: CAWRNRPNTEAFF. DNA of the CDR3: TGTGCCTGGAGAAACAGGCCGAACACTGAAGCTTTCTTT.

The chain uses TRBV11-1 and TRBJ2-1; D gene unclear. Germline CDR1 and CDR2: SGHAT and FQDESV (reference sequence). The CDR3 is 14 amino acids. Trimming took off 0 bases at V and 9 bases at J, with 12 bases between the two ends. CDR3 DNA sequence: TGTGCCAGCAGCTTAGCACCCGCGATCGGTGAGCAGTTCTTC. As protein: CASSLAPAIGEQFF.

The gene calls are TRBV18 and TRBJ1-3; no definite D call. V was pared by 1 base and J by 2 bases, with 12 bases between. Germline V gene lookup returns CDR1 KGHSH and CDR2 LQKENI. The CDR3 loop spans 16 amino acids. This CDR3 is CASSPLTVLAGNTIYF. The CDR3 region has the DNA TGTGCCAGCTCACCACTTACGGTGTTAGCTGGAAACACCATATATTTT.

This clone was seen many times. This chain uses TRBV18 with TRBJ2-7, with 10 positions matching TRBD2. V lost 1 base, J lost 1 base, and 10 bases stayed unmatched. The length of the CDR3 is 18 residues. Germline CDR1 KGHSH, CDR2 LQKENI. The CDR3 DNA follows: TGTGCCAGCTCACCACGGACTAGCGGCAGGGCATGGTCCTACGAGCAGTACTTC. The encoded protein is CASSPRTSGRAWSYEQYF.

CDR3 in amino acids: CASSSGTLNTGELFF. The CDR3 DNA is TGCGCCAGCAGCTCCGGGACTCTGAACACCGGGGAGCTGTTTTTT. The chain combines TRBV5-1 with TRBJ2-2; possible D gene TRBD2, 6 bases. Trimming shortened V by 3 bases and J by 1 base, and 10 bases separated the two germline ends. CDR1 is SGHRS, CDR2 YFSETQ, per germline. There are 15 residues in the CDR3.

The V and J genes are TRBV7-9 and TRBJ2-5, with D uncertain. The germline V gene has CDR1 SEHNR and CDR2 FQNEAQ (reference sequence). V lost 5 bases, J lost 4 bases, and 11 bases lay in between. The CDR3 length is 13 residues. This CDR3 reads CASSPRSSETQYF. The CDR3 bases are TGTGCCAGCAGCCCACGATCATCAGAGACCCAGTACTTC.

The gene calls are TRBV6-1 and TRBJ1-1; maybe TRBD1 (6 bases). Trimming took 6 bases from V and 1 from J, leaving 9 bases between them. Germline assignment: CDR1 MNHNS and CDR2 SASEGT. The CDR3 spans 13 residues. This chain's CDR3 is CASSWTANTEAFF. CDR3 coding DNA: TGTGCCAGCAGCTGGACAGCGAACACTGAAGCTTTCTTT.

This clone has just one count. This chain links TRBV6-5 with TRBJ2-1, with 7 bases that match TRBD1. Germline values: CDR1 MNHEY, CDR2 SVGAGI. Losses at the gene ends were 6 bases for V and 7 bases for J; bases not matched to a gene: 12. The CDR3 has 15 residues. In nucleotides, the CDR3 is TGTGCCAGCAGAATCACAGGGGTGGCTCGGAATGAGCAGTTCTTC. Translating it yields CASRITGVARNEQFF.

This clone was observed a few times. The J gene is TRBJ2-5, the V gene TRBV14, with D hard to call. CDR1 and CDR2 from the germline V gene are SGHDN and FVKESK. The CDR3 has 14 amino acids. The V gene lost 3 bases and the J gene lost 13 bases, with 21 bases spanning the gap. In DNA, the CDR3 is TGTGCCAGCAGCCACAAGAATCTGAGAGGCCCCCTGTACTTC. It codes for CASSHKNLRGPLYF.